The following is a T cell receptor beta chain sequence with its context. The entry originates in a study of T cells after somatic rescue of genetic block. Only in-frame clones appear in the TCRdb table, and some are missing; sequencing was by immunoSEQ multiplex PCR. The sample lists fewer than 15,000 clones; roughly two thirds were seen once. V lost 0 bases and J 10 bases, leaving 10 bases between the germline ends. The CDR3 is made up of 13 amino acids. CDR1 is GTSNPN and CDR2 is SVGIG in the germline V gene (reference sequence). Source material: peripheral blood mononuclear cells (PBMCs). The rearrangement links TRBV30 to TRBJ1-6; D is undetermined. This TCR was recovered from a boy aged 5-17 years. CDR3 DNA sequence: TGTGCCTGGAGTGTAGAGGTACGCTCACCCCTCCACTTT. Its translation: CAWSVEVRSPLHF.